This T cell receptor (beta chain) originates from a study of PD-1 blockade in classical Hodgkin lymphoma. Regarding the study as a whole: According to reports, newly diagnosed patients had lower baseline TCR diversity than healthy donors, and relapsed/refractory patients had lower baseline TCR diversity still. Newly diagnosed patients had diversity similar to the baseline diversity of complete responders.

Stated time point: cycle 4 day 1 (C4D1), after about 6 weeks of nivolumab. With no exception, relapse followed autologous stem cell transplantation in all patients, and brentuximab vedotin exposure varied. Regarding this clone: Antigen unknown.

CDR3 length equals 18 residues. CDR1 SQVTM and CDR2 ANQGSEA come from the germline V gene. V shed 3 bases, J shed 3 bases, and the junction held 18 bases outside the gene matches. Only in-frame clones appear in the TCRdb table, and some are missing; sequencing was by immunoSEQ multiplex PCR. The sample comprises roughly 8,200 clones, about 83% of which are singletons, and 34% rests with the top ten. The rearrangement links TRBV29-1 to TRBJ1-2, with TRBD1 matching 8 bases. The source of this sequence is a human donor with classical Hodgkin lymphoma. This sample comprised peripheral blood mononuclear cells (PBMCs), obtained before the fourth cycle of nivolumab. CDR3 DNA: TGCAGCGTTGAGATGTGGTTCGGGACAGGCAACCTGTACTATGGCTACACCTTC. This codes for CSVEMWFGTGNLYYGYTF.